Listed here are 5 T cell receptor beta chains from one sample, sequenced in a study of blood T cells in healthy people across ages. For the second PCR, which ran for 7 to 11 cycles, a sample-barcoded 5' primer and a J-beta primer mix were used. MiXCR, run by TCRdb on the 5' RACE reads, gives a single entry per CDR3 protein. The sample contains some 1.4 million distinct CDR3 sequences, about 40% of which appear only once. The sample taken for sequencing was blood. These receptors came from a woman younger than 35 in good health.

The chain links TRBV12-3 or TRBV12-4 to TRBJ2-1, with D tentatively TRBD2 (7 bases). The CDR3 consists of 16 residues. The V end was cut by 5 bases, the J end by 4 bases, with 18 bases between. This CDR3 reads CASSPVRGPVYNEQFF. In nucleotides, the CDR3 is TGTGCCAGCAGTCCCGTGCGGGGGCCCGTATACAATGAGCAGTTCTTC.

The chain links TRBV20-1 to TRBJ2-7; 7 positions match TRBD2. V dropped 6 bases and J dropped 0; count of bases not matched to a gene: 8. Germline V CDR1 and CDR2: DFQATT, SNEGSKA (reference sequence). This CDR3 is built from 14 residues. The CDR3 protein is CSAQRDYLSYEQYF. In DNA form, the CDR3 reads TGCAGTGCGCAGAGGGACTACCTCTCCTACGAGCAGTACTTC.

CDR3 sequence reads: CASSKGHVDYGYTF. CDR3 sequence (DNA): TGTGCCAGCAGTAAGGGACATGTGGACTATGGCTACACCTTC. The chain carries TRBV2 and TRBJ1-2, with a weak D call TRBD1 (6 bases). The CDR3 is made up of 14 amino acids. Germline CDR1 is SNHLY and CDR2 is FYNNEI. V was clipped by 5 bases and J by 3 bases, with 13 bases between them.

The chain carries TRBV12-3 or TRBV12-4 and TRBJ1-2; TRBD1 matches 8 bases. The junction had 11 bases not matched to a gene; V was cut back by 5 bases and J by 6 bases. This CDR3 is built from 15 residues. This chain's CDR3 is CASSPSDRERDGYTF. Written as DNA, the CDR3 is TGTGCCAGCAGTCCATCGGACAGGGAACGCGATGGCTACACCTTC.

This sequence joins TRBV5-6 and TRBJ2-6; D call uncertain. The CDR3 runs to 17 residues. Trimming shortened V by 2 bases and J by 2 bases, and 14 bases separated the two germline ends. Germline V gives CDR1 SGHDT, CDR2 YYEEEE. The CDR3 coding sequence is TGTGCCAGCAGCTTTCCCCGGCTCGATACTGGGGCCAACGTCCTGACTTTC. Protein product: CASSFPRLDTGANVLTF.